Below, 5 T cell receptor beta chains from the same sample are listed, as sequenced in a study of cytomegalovirus exposure and HLA in healthy donors. Sequencing used immunoSEQ multiplex PCR; TCRdb keeps in-frame clones, though not all of them. The sample comprises about 76,000 clones, 94% of which are singletons, and 0.63% rests with the top ten. The sample taken for sequencing was PBMCs. The receptors originated from a woman under 30 in good health and CMV-seronegative.

J is TRBJ1-1 and V is TRBV5-4; perhaps TRBD1 as D (6 bases). Trimming removed 3 bases from V and 9 bases from J, with 15 bases in between. Germline-derived CDR1 and CDR2 are SGHNT and YYREEE (reference sequence). This CDR3 region has 13 residues. Written as DNA, the CDR3 is TGTGCCAGCAGCTCAAGGGGGGGACGGAAAGCTTTCTTT. It is translated as CASSSRGGRKAFF.

CDR3: CASSLGGGSYEQYF. Written as DNA, the CDR3 is TGTGCCAGCAGCTTGGGGGGGGGCAGCTACGAGCAGTACTTC. The chain joins TRBV5-6 to TRBJ2-7; tentatively, D is TRBD2 (7 bases). Germline assignment: CDR1 SGHDT and CDR2 YYEEEE. CDR3 length equals 14 residues. Trimming removed 0 bases from V and 3 bases from J, with 10 bases in between.

This clone was observed a single time. The chain has TRBV5-6 and TRBJ1-2; no definite D call. The CDR3 has 14 residues. CDR1 and CDR2 from the germline V gene are SGHDT and YYEEEE. V was trimmed by 0 bases and J by 2 bases, leaving 8 bases between them. This CDR3 reads CASSLGQKNYGYTF. In nucleotides, the CDR3 is TGTGCCAGCAGCTTGGGGCAGAAAAACTATGGCTACACCTTC.

The J gene is TRBJ1-1, the V gene TRBV28; 7 nucleotides line up with TRBD1. This CDR3 spans 14 amino acids. The V gene's germline CDR1 is MDHEN and CDR2 SYDVKM. J lost 3 bases, V lost 6 bases, and 7 bases had no gene match. The CDR3 here is CASSSTGDYTEAFF. The CDR3 coding sequence is TGTGCCAGCAGCTCAACAGGGGATTACACTGAAGCTTTCTTT.

The chain joins TRBV28 to TRBJ1-2, with 12 positions matching TRBD1. Looked up from germline, CDR1 is MDHEN and CDR2 is SYDVKM. CDR3 length: 15 amino acids. After removal of 7 bases from V and 8 bases from J, the junction contained 11 bases not matched to a gene. The CDR3 sequence is CASTSGQGAPGGYTF. The CDR3 DNA reads TGTGCCAGCACCTCGGGACAGGGGGCGCCGGGGGGCTACACCTTC.